This entry describes one TCR beta chain. What it binds is unknown. The record originates from a study of OX40 agonist ivuxolimab in advanced cancers. Study overall: The dose-escalation group included hepatocellular carcinoma, melanoma, renal cell carcinoma and head and neck cancer.

Study conclusions and caveats: Partial responders receiving 0.1-3.0 mg/kg showed among the lowest clonal expansion. Dosing at 0.1 to 3.0 mg/kg was accompanied by clonal expansion of CD4+ and CD8+ blood T cells by week 6.

TCRdb's table, derived via immunoSEQ multiplex PCR, lists solely in-frame clones and lacks some. Of 35,000 to 45,000 clones listed, approximately 89% were seen once; the top ten hold roughly 3.7%. If patients had autoimmune disease history or systemic immunosuppression, they were excluded. Germline CDR1 is SEHNR and CDR2 is FQNEAQ (reference sequence). V lost 9 bases to trimming and J lost 2 bases; unmatched junction nucleotides: 6. This CDR3 comprises 14 residues. Material: CD4+ or CD8+ T cells sorted from blood, obtained in a trial of the OX40 agonist ivuxolimab. This chain joins TRBV7-9 and TRBJ2-1, with 8 bases aligning to TRBD1. This receptor was identified in an adult with an advanced solid tumor such as melanoma, head and neck, liver or kidney cancer. The CDR3 DNA reads as TGTGCCAGTCTCCCGGGACAGGCCTACAATGAGCAGTTCTTC. Translation gives CASLPGQAYNEQFF.